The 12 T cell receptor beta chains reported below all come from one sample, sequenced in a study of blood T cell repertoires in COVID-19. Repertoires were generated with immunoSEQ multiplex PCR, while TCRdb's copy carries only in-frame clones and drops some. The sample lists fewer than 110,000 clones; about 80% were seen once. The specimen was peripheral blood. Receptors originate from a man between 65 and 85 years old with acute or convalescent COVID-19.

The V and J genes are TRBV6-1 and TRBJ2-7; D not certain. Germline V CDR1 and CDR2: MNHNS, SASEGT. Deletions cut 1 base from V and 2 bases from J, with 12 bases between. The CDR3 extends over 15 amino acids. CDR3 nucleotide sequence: TGTGCCAGCAGTGAAGTACTACAACCAACCTACGAGCAGTACTTC. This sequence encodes CASSEVLQPTYEQYF.

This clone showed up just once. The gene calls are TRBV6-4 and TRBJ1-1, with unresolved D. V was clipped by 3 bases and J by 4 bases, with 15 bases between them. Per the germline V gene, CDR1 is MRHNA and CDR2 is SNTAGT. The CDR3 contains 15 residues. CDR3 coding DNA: TGTGCCAGCAGTGAGTTCGGAGGAAGGGTCACTGAAGCTTTCTTT. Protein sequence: CASSEFGGRVTEAFF.

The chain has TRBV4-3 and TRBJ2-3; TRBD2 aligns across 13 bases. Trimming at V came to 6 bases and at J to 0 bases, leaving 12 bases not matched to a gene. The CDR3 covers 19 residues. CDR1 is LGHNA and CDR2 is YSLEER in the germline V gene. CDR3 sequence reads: CASSNPGLAGVGSTDTQYF. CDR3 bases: TGCGCCAGCAGTAACCCCGGACTAGCGGGGGTAGGGAGCACAGATACGCAGTATTTT.

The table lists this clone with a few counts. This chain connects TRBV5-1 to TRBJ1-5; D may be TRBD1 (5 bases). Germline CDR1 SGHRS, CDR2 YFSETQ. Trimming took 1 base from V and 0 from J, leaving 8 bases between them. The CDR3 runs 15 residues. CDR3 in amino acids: CASSLQGDSNQPQHF. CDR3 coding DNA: TGCGCCAGCAGCTTGCAAGGGGATAGCAATCAGCCCCAGCATTTT.

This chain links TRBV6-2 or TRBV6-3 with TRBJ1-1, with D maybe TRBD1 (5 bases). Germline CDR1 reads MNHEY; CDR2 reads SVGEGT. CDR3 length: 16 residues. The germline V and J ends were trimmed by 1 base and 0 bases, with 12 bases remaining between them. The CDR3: CASSYFRGTVNTEAFF. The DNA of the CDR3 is TGTGCCAGCAGTTACTTTCGCGGGACGGTGAACACTGAAGCTTTCTTT.

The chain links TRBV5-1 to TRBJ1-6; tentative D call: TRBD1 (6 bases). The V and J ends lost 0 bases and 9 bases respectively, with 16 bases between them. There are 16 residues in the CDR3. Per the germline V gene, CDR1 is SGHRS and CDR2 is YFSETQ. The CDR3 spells CASSLEVGGRGSPLHF. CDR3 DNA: TGCGCCAGCAGCTTGGAGGTCGGGGGGCGAGGTTCACCCCTCCACTTT.

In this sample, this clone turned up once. The DNA for the CDR3 is TGTGCCAGCAGCCAAGAGTGGGACTCCTCAAAGCAGTTCTTC. Protein product: CASSQEWDSSKQFF. The J gene is TRBJ2-1, the V gene TRBV14, with a possible D match to TRBD2 (6 bases). The germline V and J ends were trimmed by 0 bases and 11 bases, with 14 bases remaining between them. The CDR3 loop spans 14 amino acids. Per the germline V gene, CDR1 is SGHDN and CDR2 is FVKESK.

The CDR3 loop reads CASSYDRVQGTQYF. CDR3 bases: TGTGCCAGCAGTTACGACAGGGTCCAGGGTACGCAGTATTTT. The V and J genes are TRBV6-5 and TRBJ2-3; 7 positions agree with TRBD1. With V trimmed by 2 bases and J by 8 bases, 7 bases remained unmatched. Germline CDR1 and CDR2: MNHEY and SVGAGI. The CDR3 consists of 14 residues.

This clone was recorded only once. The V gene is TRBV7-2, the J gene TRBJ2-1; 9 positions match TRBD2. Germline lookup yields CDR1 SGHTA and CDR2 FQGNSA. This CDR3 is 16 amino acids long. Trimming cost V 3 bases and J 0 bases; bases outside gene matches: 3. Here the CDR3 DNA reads TGTGCCAGCAGCTTTGATAGCGGGGGCTCCTACAATGAGCAGTTCTTC. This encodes CASSFDSGGSYNEQFF. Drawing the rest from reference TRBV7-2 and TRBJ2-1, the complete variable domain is GAGVSQSPSNKVTEKGKDVELRCDPISGHTALYWYRQSLGQGLEFLIYFQGNSAPDKSGLPSDRFSAERTGGSVSTLTIQRTQQEDSAVYLCASSFDSGGSYNEQFFGPGTRLTVL.

The CDR3 here is CASRRRDRAWDEQYF. CDR3 in DNA: TGCGCCAGCAGACGCCGGGACAGGGCTTGGGACGAGCAGTACTTC. The V and J genes are TRBV10-2 and TRBJ2-7; 9 nucleotides match TRBD1. The germline CDR1 and CDR2 sequences are WSHSY and SAAADI. V was clipped by 6 bases and J by 5 bases; unmatched bases: 11. This CDR3 comprises 15 residues.

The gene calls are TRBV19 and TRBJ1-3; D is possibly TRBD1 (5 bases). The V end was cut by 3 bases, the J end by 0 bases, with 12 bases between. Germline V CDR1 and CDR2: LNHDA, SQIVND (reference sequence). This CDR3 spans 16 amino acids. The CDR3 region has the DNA TGTGCCAGTAGTATTTACAGGCGGGGCTCTGGAAACACCATATATTTT. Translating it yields CASSIYRRGSGNTIYF.

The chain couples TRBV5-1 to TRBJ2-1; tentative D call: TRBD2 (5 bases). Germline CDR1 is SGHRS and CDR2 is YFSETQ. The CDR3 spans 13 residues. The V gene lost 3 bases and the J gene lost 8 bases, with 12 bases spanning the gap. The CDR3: CASSWALGDEQFF. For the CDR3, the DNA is TGCGCCAGCAGCTGGGCCCTCGGGGATGAGCAGTTCTTC.